A selection of T cell receptor beta chains follows, all from one sample in a study of OX40 agonist ivuxolimab in advanced cancers. The protocol was immunoSEQ multiplex PCR, while the TCRdb copy is restricted to in-frame clones and leaves out a portion. The data contain around 76,000 clones, over 70% of them singletons. The sample consisted of CD4+ or CD8+ T cells sorted from blood, taken in a trial of the OX40 agonist ivuxolimab. These receptors all stem from an adult with an advanced solid tumor such as melanoma, head and neck, liver or kidney cancer. The CDR3 runs from the conserved cysteine through the conserved F or W. D genes are given only for firm matches.

v_call: TRBV12-5
d_call: TRBD1
j_call: TRBJ2-6
cdr3_aa: CASGWSTGTDYPSSRSGANVLTF

v_call: TRBV28
d_call: TRBD1
j_call: TRBJ1-5
cdr3_aa: CASSLRDRVQPQHF

v_call: TRBV19
d_call: TRBD1
j_call: TRBJ1-2
cdr3_aa: CASSIRSRTGVGRAYGYTF

v_call: TRBV7-3
d_call: NA
j_call: TRBJ2-5
cdr3_aa: CASSLRGGVQETQYF

v_call: TRBV4-1
d_call: NA
j_call: TRBJ2-7
cdr3_aa: CASSQLTQSYEQYF

v_call: TRBV10-2
d_call: NA
j_call: TRBJ1-1
cdr3_aa: CASSDATPIEAFF

v_call: TRBV5-6
d_call: NA
j_call: TRBJ1-3
cdr3_aa: CASSWGGQNSGNTIYF

v_call: TRBV4-1
d_call: NA
j_call: TRBJ1-2
cdr3_aa: CASSQDLVRHYTF

v_call: TRBV2
d_call: TRBD2
j_call: TRBJ2-5
cdr3_aa: CASRWTSSVQETQYF

v_call: TRBV4-2
d_call: NA
j_call: TRBJ2-7
cdr3_aa: CASSQVAEGGEQYF

v_call: TRBV5-4
d_call: NA
j_call: TRBJ2-2
cdr3_aa: CASSLGAVRDTGELFF

v_call: TRBV5-6
d_call: NA
j_call: TRBJ1-4
cdr3_aa: CASSPKGLSNEKLFF

v_call: TRBV9
d_call: NA
j_call: TRBJ1-2
cdr3_aa: CASSVVPNYGYTF

v_call: TRBV9
d_call: TRBD2
j_call: TRBJ2-7
cdr3_aa: CASSRGGGGAPYEQYF

v_call: TRBV7-2
d_call: NA
j_call: TRBJ1-5
cdr3_aa: CASSLVISQPQHF

v_call: TRBV6-1
d_call: TRBD1
j_call: TRBJ1-1
cdr3_aa: CASSRQGAVTEAFF

v_call: TRBV7-2
d_call: NA
j_call: TRBJ2-1
cdr3_aa: CASSFSGSSYNEQFF

v_call: TRBV19
d_call: TRBD1
j_call: TRBJ1-6
cdr3_aa: CASSKTGEANSPLHF

v_call: TRBV5-4
d_call: NA
j_call: TRBJ1-2
cdr3_aa: CASSLREGVSHGYTF

v_call: TRBV15
d_call: TRBD2
j_call: TRBJ2-1
cdr3_aa: CATSRSSGSYNEQFF

v_call: TRBV18
d_call: NA
j_call: TRBJ1-2
cdr3_aa: CASSPRDNYGYTF

v_call: TRBV5-6
d_call: NA
j_call: TRBJ2-7
cdr3_aa: CASSLAYEQYF

v_call: TRBV5-1
d_call: NA
j_call: TRBJ1-1
cdr3_aa: CASSRTLDTEAFF

v_call: TRBV28
d_call: NA
j_call: TRBJ1-2
cdr3_aa: CASSFLQANYGYTF

v_call: TRBV19
d_call: TRBD2
j_call: TRBJ2-7
cdr3_aa: CATSGTSPREQYF

v_call: TRBV6-6
d_call: TRBD2
j_call: TRBJ2-1
cdr3_aa: CASSTGSGGALNEQFF

v_call: TRBV6-1
d_call: TRBD2
j_call: TRBJ2-7
cdr3_aa: CASSEASGRNEQYF

v_call: TRBV27
d_call: NA
j_call: TRBJ2-1
cdr3_aa: CASSLAGTPGKQFF

v_call: TRBV11-2
d_call: NA
j_call: TRBJ1-1
cdr3_aa: CASSRTTRQYTEAFF

v_call: TRBV7-2
d_call: NA
j_call: TRBJ2-2
cdr3_aa: CASSPLGGANTGELFF

v_call: TRBV10-3
d_call: TRBD2
j_call: TRBJ2-2
cdr3_aa: CAIGTSPPGELFF

v_call: TRBV5-1
d_call: TRBD1
j_call: TRBJ1-5
cdr3_aa: CASSWTGGENQPQHF

v_call: TRBV4-1
d_call: NA
j_call: TRBJ2-1
cdr3_aa: CASSQAQGGRRGGEQFF

v_call: TRBV5-6
d_call: NA
j_call: TRBJ2-1
cdr3_aa: CASSLTRRNEQFF

v_call: TRBV7-8
d_call: TRBD2
j_call: TRBJ2-3
cdr3_aa: CASSPSFGTSLLDTQYF

v_call: TRBV5-1
d_call: NA
j_call: TRBJ2-4
cdr3_aa: CASSLAGNIQYF

v_call: TRBV9
d_call: TRBD2
j_call: TRBJ2-5
cdr3_aa: CASSVDSMTSGRRETQYF

v_call: TRBV7-8
d_call: TRBD1
j_call: TRBJ1-1
cdr3_aa: CASSFSPTGVAEAFF

v_call: TRBV19
d_call: TRBD1
j_call: TRBJ1-2
cdr3_aa: CASSLREGQGAQDGYTF

v_call: TRBV6-1
d_call: NA
j_call: TRBJ1-1
cdr3_aa: CASSERNKNTEAFF